These 8 T cell receptor beta chains were all obtained from the same sample, sequenced in a study of Graves' ophthalmopathy and Graves' hyperthyroidism. Amplification targeted the TCR beta CDR3 regions, with RNA transcripts as the source material. The workflow started with a first-round RT-PCR run with HTBI primers and then moved on to a second-round multiplex PCR. Via MiXCR, TCRdb re-called the multiplex PCR reads, giving one row per CDR3 protein. The sample lists 900,000 to 1,200,000 distinct CDR3 sequences, about 35% occurring once. The material sequenced was peripheral blood or thyroid tissue (not recorded which). These receptors were collected from an adult man with Graves' hyperthyroidism.

This clonotype was observed many times. V usage is TRBV19 and J usage is TRBJ2-5; 7 nucleotides match TRBD1. This CDR3 is 14 amino acids long. Germline V gene lookup returns CDR1 LNHDA and CDR2 SQIVND (reference sequence). J lost 4 bases, V lost 5 bases, and 7 bases had no gene match. The CDR3 sequence is CASSPGQHGETQYF. The CDR3 DNA follows: TGTGCCAGTAGTCCGGGACAGCACGGAGAGACCCAGTACTTC. Complete variable domain (other parts from reference TRBV19 and TRBJ2-5): DGGITQSPKYLFRKEGQNVTLSCEQNLNHDAMYWYRQDPGQGLRLIYYSQIVNDFQKGDIAEGYSVSREKKESFPLTVTSAQKNPTAFYLCASSPGQHGETQYFGPGTRLLVL.

The chain carries TRBV19 and TRBJ2-5; perhaps D is TRBD1 or TRBD2 (5 bases each). The CDR3 sequence is 15 residues long. CDR1 is LNHDA and CDR2 is SQIVND in the germline V gene (reference sequence). The V end was cut by 4 bases, the J end by 9 bases, with 21 bases between. The CDR3 reads CASSTTGTGNQPQYF. In DNA, the CDR3 is TGTGCCAGTAGTACCACCGGGACGGGGAATCAGCCCCAGTACTTC. Based on the CDR3 plus reference TRBV19 and TRBJ2-5, the full variable domain is DGGITQSPKYLFRKEGQNVTLSCEQNLNHDAMYWYRQDPGQGLRLIYYSQIVNDFQKGDIAEGYSVSREKKESFPLTVTSAQKNPTAFYLCASSTTGTGNQPQYFGPGTRLLVL.

Details on this clonotype: A read error may explain this, as a much larger clone is one base away. It is likely a read error, because the conserved phenylalanine at the end of the CDR3 is missing. The chain is built from TRBV9 and TRBJ1-4; TRBD1 matches at 8 bases. Losses at the gene ends were 2 bases for V and 4 bases for J; bases not matched to a gene: 4. CDR1 and CDR2 (germline): SGDLS, YYNGEE. There are 15 residues in the CDR3. Written as DNA, the CDR3 is TGTGCCAGCAGCGTTGGGACAGGCGTTAATGAAAAACTGTTTCTT. It encodes CASSVGTGVNEKLFL.

This clonotype was found many times. The chain employs TRBV7-8 and TRBJ1-3; D is ambiguous. CDR3 size: 15 residues. Trimming shortened V by 6 bases and J by 0 bases, and 12 bases separated the two germline ends. Germline V gene data show CDR1 as SGHVS and CDR2 as FQNEAQ. In DNA, the CDR3 is TGTGCCAGCAGTGTAAGGGTCTTCTCTGGAAACACCATATATTTT. This gives the protein CASSVRVFSGNTIYF. Supplemented by reference TRBV7-8 and TRBJ1-3, the full variable domain reads GAGVSQSPRYKVAKRGQDVALRCDPISGHVSLFWYQQALGQGPEFLTYFQNEAQLDKSGLPSDRFFAERPEGSVSTLKIQRTQQEDSAVYLCASSVRVFSGNTIYFGEGSWLTVV.

V is TRBV7-3 and J is TRBJ2-7; 8 bases are shared with TRBD2. V shed 7 bases and J 3 bases; nucleotides not matched to a gene: 11. The CDR3 is made up of 15 amino acids. Per germline, CDR1 SGHTA and CDR2 FQGTGA. The CDR3 nucleotides read TGTGCCAGCACCCTTGGAGGGGCGGGGGGCTACGAGCAGTACTTC. This translates into CASTLGGAGGYEQYF.

This chain uses TRBV11-2 with TRBJ2-7, with TRBD2 matching 14 bases. Looked up from germline, CDR1 is SGHAT and CDR2 is FQNNGV. The CDR3 consists of 14 residues. The trim removed 3 bases at V and 11 bases at J, leaving 6 bases unmatched. Written as DNA, the CDR3 is TGTGCCAGCAGCTTGGGGACTAGCGGGAGTGTAGAGTACTTC. Residues: CASSLGTSGSVEYF.

This chain joins TRBV7-2 and TRBJ1-2, with unresolved D. CDR3 length: 12 residues. Per germline, CDR1 SGHTA and CDR2 FQGNSA. With 2 bases removed from V and 6 bases from J, the gap between germline ends came to 7 bases. Written as DNA, the CDR3 is TGTGCCAGCAGCTTATCCTCACATGGCTACACCTTC. It is translated as CASSLSSHGYTF.

Remarks on this clonotype: A much more abundant neighbour one base away suggests this may be a read error. The chain uses TRBV2 and TRBJ2-7; 7 bases are a match to TRBD1. Trimming at V came to 7 bases and at J to 4 bases, leaving 10 bases not matched to a gene. This CDR3 is built from 14 residues. The germline gives CDR1 SNHLY, CDR2 FYNNEI. CDR3 DNA: TGTGCCAGCAACCAAACGGGACAGTCGTACGAGCAGTACTTC. Translated: CASNQTGQSYEQYF.